These 29 T cell receptor beta chains originate from one sample sequenced in a study of shared clonotypes between healthy human individuals. Sequencing used immunoSEQ multiplex PCR; TCRdb keeps in-frame clones, though not all of them. The sample records under 600,000 clones, 98% being singletons. Cells designated naive CD8 were CD45RO-negative and were positively selected for CCR7, with terminally differentiated effector memory CD45RA+ cells excluded. Input material: naive CD8+ T cells sorted from blood. These receptors all come from a young man in good health.

This clone was found once. The chain recombines TRBV11-2 with TRBJ2-3; either TRBD1 or TRBD2 may fit D (5 bases each). This CDR3 is built from 17 residues. The V end lost 1 base, the J end lost 3 bases, and 17 bases lay between the germline ends. CDR1 and CDR2 from the germline V gene are SGHAT and FQNNGV. CDR3 nucleotide sequence: TGTGCCAGCAGCTTAGGAGGTAGCGCCACAGGAACAGATACGCAGTATTTT. Residues: CASSLGGSATGTDTQYF. Variable domain in full (rest from reference TRBV11-2 and TRBJ2-3): EAGVAQSPRYKIIEKRQSVAFWCNPISGHATLYWYQQILGQGPKLLIQFQNNGVVDDSQLPKDRFSAERLKGVDSTLKIQPAKLEDSAVYLCASSLGGSATGTDTQYFGPGTRLTVL.

The chain links TRBV27 to TRBJ2-1, with 7 bases that match TRBD1. Germline CDR1 is MNHEY and CDR2 is SMNVEV (reference sequence). The CDR3 consists of 15 residues. The ends lost 6 bases at V and 5 bases at J; junction bases unmatched: 10. CDR3 in amino acids: CASSWWLDRDNEQFF. The CDR3, as DNA: TGTGCCAGCAGCTGGTGGTTAGACAGGGACAATGAGCAGTTCTTC.

The chain employs TRBV7-6 and TRBJ1-3; 8 bases align to TRBD1. Trimming took 6 bases from V and 0 from J; bases not matched to a gene: 4. CDR3 size: 15 residues. Germline CDR1 and CDR2: SGHVS and FNYEAQ. DNA for the CDR3: TGTGCCAGCAGGGCCGGGACAGGCTCTGGAAACACCATATATTTT. Translating it yields CASRAGTGSGNTIYF.

The CDR3 coding sequence is TGTGCCAGCAGCTTATCCAAGCGGACGAGCTCCTACAATGAGCAGTTCTTC. Translating gives CASSLSKRTSSYNEQFF. The chain employs TRBV5-8 and TRBJ2-1; possibly TRBD2 for D (5 bases). Per germline, CDR1 SGHTS and CDR2 YDEGEE. The CDR3 is 17 amino acids. The germline V and J ends were trimmed by 2 bases and 0 bases, with 15 bases remaining between them.

As for this clone: Other DNA sequences in the sample encode the same CDR3. The rearrangement uses TRBV7-9 and TRBJ2-7; D not certain. Germline CDR1 is SEHNR and CDR2 is FQNEAQ (reference sequence). V lost 5 bases and J 1 base, leaving 3 bases between the germline ends. This CDR3 spans 11 amino acids. The CDR3 DNA follows: TGTGCCAGCAGCAGATCCTACGAGCAGTACTTC. Amino acids: CASSRSYEQYF. Using reference TRBV7-9 and TRBJ2-7 for the parts outside the CDR3, the full variable domain is DTGVSQNPRHKITKRGQNVTFRCDPISEHNRLYWYRQTLGQGPEFLTYFQNEAQLEKSRLLSDRFSAERPKGSFSTLEIQRTEQGDSAMYLCASSRSYEQYFGPGTRLTVT.

The chain couples TRBV5-1 to TRBJ2-5; 10 nucleotides agree with TRBD2. Trimming took 5 bases from V and 4 from J; bases not matched to a gene: 14. The CDR3 spans 17 residues. Per germline, CDR1 SGHRS and CDR2 YFSETQ. The CDR3 region is CASRWDGTSEMTETQYF. The CDR3 nucleotides read TGCGCCAGCAGATGGGATGGGACTAGCGAGATGACAGAGACCCAGTACTTC.

The chain recombines TRBV27 with TRBJ2-5, with D possibly being TRBD2 (5 bases). V lost 6 bases, J lost 4 bases, and 15 bases lay in between. Germline CDR1 reads MNHEY; CDR2 reads SMNVEV (reference sequence). The length of the CDR3 is 14 residues. The CDR3 sequence is CASSRPGVTETQYF. CDR3 sequence (DNA): TGTGCCAGCAGCCGGCCCGGGGTGACAGAGACCCAGTACTTC.

The chain has TRBV7-9 and TRBJ2-7; no firm D call. Trimming removed 1 base at V and 2 bases at J, with 9 bases between. The CDR3 loop spans 14 amino acids. Germline CDR1 is SEHNR and CDR2 is FQNEAQ (reference sequence). CDR3 sequence (DNA): TGTGCCAGCAGCTTAGTTAGGGTCCCCTACGAGCAGTACTTC. This encodes CASSLVRVPYEQYF.

The chain carries TRBV4-3 and TRBJ1-2; TRBD1 might be the D (6 bases). The CDR3 loop spans 15 amino acids. Deletions cut 0 bases from V and 1 base from J, with 9 bases between. The germline V gene has CDR1 LGHNA and CDR2 YSLEER. CDR3 amino acids: CASSQEGTLNYGYTF. The CDR3 nucleotides are TGCGCCAGCAGCCAAGAGGGGACACTTAACTATGGCTACACCTTC.

This chain's CDR3 is CASSLAPRTSDTQYF. CDR3 bases: TGTGCCAGCAGCTTAGCGCCCCGAACCTCAGATACGCAGTATTTT. The chain joins TRBV7-9 to TRBJ2-3; D is unclear. Trimming removed 0 bases at V and 4 bases at J, with 11 bases between. This CDR3 has 15 residues. The germline V gene has CDR1 SEHNR and CDR2 FQNEAQ (reference sequence). Full variable domain (outside the CDR3, taken from reference TRBV7-9 and TRBJ2-3): DTGVSQNPRHKITKRGQNVTFRCDPISEHNRLYWYRQTLGQGPEFLTYFQNEAQLEKSRLLSDRFSAERPKGSFSTLEIQRTEQGDSAMYLCASSLAPRTSDTQYFGPGTRLTVL.

This sequence joins TRBV6-4 and TRBJ2-7; TRBD2 matches 7 bases. CDR1 is MRHNA, CDR2 SNTAGT, per germline. With 9 bases clipped from V and 3 bases from J, the junction kept 8 bases outside the gene matches. The CDR3 runs to 13 residues. The CDR3 DNA reads TGTGCCAGATTCGGTGCTAGCGGCTACGAGCAGTACTTC. This sequence encodes CARFGASGYEQYF.

V usage is TRBV7-9 and J usage is TRBJ2-5; 11 positions match TRBD1. Trimming cost V 7 bases and J 5 bases; bases outside gene matches: 12. The CDR3 has 16 amino acids. CDR1 and CDR2 from the germline V gene are SEHNR and FQNEAQ (reference sequence). CDR3 sequence: CASNPLGQGAWETQYF. CDR3 nucleotide sequence: TGTGCCAGCAACCCTCTTGGACAGGGGGCCTGGGAGACCCAGTACTTC.

A few counts support this clone. Other DNA sequences from this sample encode an identical CDR3 as well. V gene TRBV27 combines with J gene TRBJ2-5; 7 bases map to TRBD2. Germline CDR1 and CDR2: MNHEY and SMNVEV (reference sequence). V lost 3 bases and J lost 4; bases outside the gene matches: 5. The CDR3 loop spans 14 amino acids. CDR3 protein: CASSLLGEGETQYF. The CDR3 DNA reads as TGTGCCAGCAGTTTGTTAGGGGAGGGAGAGACCCAGTACTTC.

This sequence joins TRBV7-8 and TRBJ2-1; D gene unclear. The CDR3 length is 17 residues. Trimming took off 5 bases at V and 4 bases at J, with 21 bases between the two ends. Germline assignment: CDR1 SGHVS and CDR2 FQNEAQ. The CDR3 protein is CASSRHSASEPYNEQFF. For the CDR3, the DNA is TGTGCCAGCAGCCGGCACAGTGCCTCGGAACCTTACAATGAGCAGTTCTTC. The whole variable domain, remainder taken from reference TRBV7-8 and TRBJ2-1, is GAGVSQSPRYKVAKRGQDVALRCDPISGHVSLFWYQQALGQGPEFLTYFQNEAQLDKSGLPSDRFFAERPEGSVSTLKIQRTQQEDSAVYLCASSRHSASEPYNEQFFGPGTRLTVL.

This rearrangement joins TRBV6-4 to TRBJ1-5, with TRBD1 as a possible D gene (5 bases). The CDR3 length is 18 residues. Between the trimmed V and J ends, which lost 8 bases and 2 bases, there was a span of 25 bases. From germline, CDR1 is MRHNA and CDR2 SNTAGT. The CDR3 region has the DNA TGTGCCAGCCAACTTCCCCCCTTCCTTGGCAGGGGCAATCAGCCCCAGCATTTT. Its translation: CASQLPPFLGRGNQPQHF.

This chain connects TRBV28 to TRBJ2-1; 7 nucleotides agree with TRBD2. There are 18 residues in the CDR3. Germline V gives CDR1 MDHEN, CDR2 SYDVKM. Germline trimming cut 4 bases from V and 7 bases from J; bases unmatched to any gene: 19. CDR3 sequence (DNA): TGTGCCAGCAGTTCTTATGGGTCGCGGTCTAGCGGCACAAATGAGCAGTTCTTC. Its protein is CASSSYGSRSSGTNEQFF. Filled out from reference TRBV28 and TRBJ2-1, the complete variable domain reads DVKVTQSSRYLVKRTGEKVFLECVQDMDHENMFWYRQDPGLGLRLIYFSYDVKMKEKGDIPEGYSVSREKKERFSLILESASTNQTSMYLCASSSYGSRSSGTNEQFFGPGTRLTVL.

The rearrangement joins TRBV7-9 to TRBJ2-7, with D perhaps assigned TRBD1 or TRBD2 (5 bases each). The V gene lost 4 bases and the J gene lost 0 bases, with 22 bases spanning the gap. Looked up from germline, CDR1 is SEHNR and CDR2 is FQNEAQ (reference sequence). The CDR3 consists of 18 residues. CDR3 protein: CASSSTRVSGTVSYEQYF. The CDR3 DNA is TGTGCCAGCAGCTCCACTCGAGTCTCCGGGACGGTCTCCTACGAGCAGTACTTC.

This chain connects TRBV6-1 to TRBJ2-5; possibly TRBD1 for D (6 bases). The V gene lost 3 bases and the J gene lost 4 bases, with 15 bases spanning the gap. The CDR3 loop spans 15 amino acids. Germline loops: CDR1 MNHNS, CDR2 SASEGT. The CDR3 here is CASSDPTGFVETQYF. DNA for the CDR3: TGTGCCAGCAGTGACCCGACAGGATTTGTAGAGACCCAGTACTTC.

The rearrangement links TRBV30 to TRBJ2-3, with TRBD2 matching 7 bases. This CDR3 has 14 amino acids. The V gene end was trimmed by 1 base and the J gene end by 2 bases; junction bases not matched to a gene: 3. Per germline, CDR1 GTSNPN and CDR2 SVGIG (reference sequence). CDR3 sequence (DNA): TGTGCCTGGAGTGGGCTAGCGGACACAGATACGCAGTATTTT. As protein: CAWSGLADTDTQYF.

This chain links TRBV29-1 with TRBJ2-1, with D perhaps being TRBD1 or TRBD2 (6 bases each). V dropped 3 bases and J dropped 0 bases, with 15 bases sitting between them. Germline V gives CDR1 SQVTM, CDR2 ANQGSEA. The CDR3 is 16 amino acids. The CDR3 reads CSVEGGTFISYNEQFF. CDR3 in DNA: TGCAGCGTTGAGGGGGGCACGTTCATCTCCTACAATGAGCAGTTCTTC.

V usage is TRBV28 and J usage is TRBJ1-1; the D gene is possibly TRBD1 (5 bases). The CDR3 totals 14 residues. Germline values: CDR1 MDHEN, CDR2 SYDVKM. The germline V and J ends were trimmed by 3 bases and 2 bases, with 10 bases remaining between them. The CDR3 nucleotides read TGTGCCAGCAGTTTGGGGGGTTCAAACACTGAAGCTTTCTTT. It is translated as CASSLGGSNTEAFF.

The chain joins TRBV19 to TRBJ2-7; D gene ambiguous. The CDR3 is 15 amino acids. V lost 3 bases to trimming and J lost 0 bases, with 12 bases between them. CDR1 is LNHDA, CDR2 SQIVND, per germline (reference sequence). The CDR3 DNA is TGTGCCAGTAGTATTGAGGCTTTCGGCTCCTACGAGCAGTACTTC. It yields the protein CASSIEAFGSYEQYF.

J is TRBJ2-3 and V is TRBV14; 7 nucleotides agree with TRBD2. The CDR3 consists of 16 residues. The junction had 9 bases not matched to a gene; V was cut back by 2 bases and J by 4 bases. Per germline, CDR1 SGHDN and CDR2 FVKESK. DNA of the CDR3: TGTGCCAGCAGCCAACAGAGCGGGATTGAGGCAGATACGCAGTATTTT. Translating gives CASSQQSGIEADTQYF.

The chain recombines TRBV5-1 with TRBJ2-6, with unresolved D. The germline gives CDR1 SGHRS, CDR2 YFSETQ. Trimming cost V 3 bases and J 0 bases, with 4 bases left between them. There are 14 residues in the CDR3. The CDR3 DNA reads TGCGCCAGCAGCTCAACCTCTGGGGCCAACGTCCTGACTTTC. It yields the protein CASSSTSGANVLTF.

This chain joins TRBV7-2 and TRBJ2-7; D may be TRBD2 (6 bases). The germline CDR1 and CDR2 sequences are SGHTA and FQGNSA. The length of the CDR3 is 14 residues. V was shortened by 8 bases and J by 0 bases, with 14 bases between the two germline ends. Here the CDR3 reads CASSRGSFSYEQYF. Written as DNA, the CDR3 is TGTGCCAGCTCTCGGGGGTCGTTCTCCTACGAGCAGTACTTC.

This sequence joins TRBV10-2 and TRBJ2-1; the match to TRBD2 covers 12 bases. The length of the CDR3 is 16 residues. Germline CDR1 reads WSHSY; CDR2 reads SAAADI. J gave up 8 bases and V 2 bases, and 7 bases lay outside the gene matches. This CDR3 reads CASSEPTTSGSDEQFF. As DNA, the CDR3 is TGCGCCAGCAGTGAGCCAACGACTAGCGGGAGCGATGAGCAGTTCTTC.

V gene TRBV9 combines with J gene TRBJ2-1, with 11 bases fitting TRBD2. The CDR3 is 18 residues long. CDR1 SGDLS and CDR2 YYNGEE come from the germline V gene. With 0 bases clipped from V and 7 bases from J, the junction kept 12 bases outside the gene matches. The CDR3 region is CASSVVPTTSGIRNEQFF. For the CDR3, the DNA is TGTGCCAGCAGCGTAGTCCCCACGACTAGCGGGATTAGGAATGAGCAGTTCTTC.

The chain links TRBV4-1 to TRBJ2-7; 10 positions match TRBD1. CDR1 and CDR2 from the germline V gene are MGHRA and YSYEKL. V shed 1 base and J 6 bases; nucleotides not matched to a gene: 6. The CDR3 extends over 15 amino acids. Here the CDR3 DNA reads TGCGCCAGCAGCCAAGCAGGGACAGGGGTAGTCGAGCAGTACTTC. Its translation: CASSQAGTGVVEQYF.

The chain couples TRBV13 to TRBJ2-7; 7 bases are a match to TRBD1. The CDR3 contains 16 residues. V dropped 2 bases and J dropped 5; count of bases not matched to a gene: 12. The germline CDR1 and CDR2 sequences are PRHDT and FYEKMQ (reference sequence). For the CDR3, the DNA is TGTGCCAGCAGCTTAAGGATTCGAGGGGGCACCGACGAGCAGTACTTC. The encoded protein is CASSLRIRGGTDEQYF.